This T cell receptor beta chain appears in the sequencing data of a study of blood T cell repertoires in COVID-19. Overall study: The United States, Italy and Spain were the sources of the acute and convalescent COVID-19 samples.

Seattle cases were enrolled at active infection and followed longitudinally. Deletions cut 6 bases from V and 6 bases from J, with 12 bases between. Per germline, CDR1 SGHRS and CDR2 YFSETQ. The CDR3 is 12 residues long. In the source study's methods: Counts of nucleated cells, estimated from reference gene primer amplification, were obtained. Measured with immunoSEQ multiplex PCR; TCRdb has only the in-frame clones, and not every one. Clonal size and the V and J genes are those of that table, whereas D and trimming came from the DNA. Of roughly 300,000 clones in the sample, around 92% are singletons; the top ten hold 1.5% to 2%.

The chain links TRBV5-1 to TRBJ1-2; no clear D. Sequenced material: peripheral blood. This clonotype was sampled from a woman aged 25 to 39 with COVID-19, enrolled during active disease. CDR3 DNA sequence: TGCGCCAGCATATCGGGTCCCGATGGCTACACCTTC. Its translation is CASISGPDGYTF.